The entry below gives a single T cell receptor beta chain sequence along with its context. This specimen comes from a study of blood T cell repertoires in COVID-19. Study-level information: Specimens from acute and convalescent COVID-19 originated in the United States, Italy and Spain. From T cells, B-cell-depleted T cells, or PBMCs came the material, which was cDNA or gDNA.

Seattle participants joined during active infection and were tracked over time. Under the authors' procedure: Researchers report that nucleated cell counts were estimated from reference gene primer amplification. The table came from immunoSEQ multiplex PCR; TCRdb's copy has only in-frame clones and leaves some out. The V and J calls and clone size come from that table; D and trimming were worked out from the DNA. The sample has fewer than 200,000 clones; 79% are singletons. Sequenced material: peripheral blood. The sequence derives from a woman in her sixties with COVID-19, enrolled during active disease.

The DNA of the CDR3 is TGTGCCAGCAGCTTGACAGGGGAAAAGGTCAATGAGCAGTTCTTC. This codes for CASSLTGEKVNEQFF. The chain recombines TRBV5-6 with TRBJ2-1; 7 positions agree with TRBD1. The CDR3 extends over 15 amino acids. The germline CDR1 and CDR2 sequences are SGHDT and YYEEEE. V shed 1 base, J shed 6 bases, and the junction held 7 bases outside the gene matches.